This TCR beta chain stems from a study of regulatory T cells in long-lasting Graves disease. Trimming shortened V by 7 bases and J by 8 bases, and 11 bases separated the two germline ends. Germline V gives CDR1 LNHDA, CDR2 SQIVND (reference sequence). The CDR3 extends over 12 amino acids. CDR3 regions were amplified by Arm-PCR using iRepertoire HTBI primers to build TCR beta libraries. TCRdb fed the multiplex PCR reads into MiXCR, producing one record per CDR3 protein. The profile shows more than 650,000 distinct CDR3 sequences, about 30% of them singletons. Notes on this clonotype: Its target is not known.

The sample's time point: persistent/refractory GD, antithyroid drugs over 5 years with positive TRAb. The TCR library was made from RNA extracted from PBMCs. Points from the study as a whole: Among samples with persistent disease, TRBV28, TRBJ1-2 and TRBJ2-5 were favored.

This receptor was obtained from a female donor with Graves disease. The chain joins TRBV19 to TRBJ1-4; D is unresolved. The starting material was peripheral blood mononuclear cells (PBMCs), obtained when the disease was refractory, from a patient treated with antithyroid drugs. The CDR3 sequence is CASTSRREKLFF. DNA of the CDR3: TGTGCCAGTACCTCCCGGAGGGAAAAACTGTTTTTT.